The TCR beta chain under discussion was sequenced for a study of blood T cell repertoires in COVID-19. Overall study context: Collection of acute and convalescent COVID-19 samples took place in the United States, Italy and Spain.

The CDR3 is made up of 15 amino acids. CDR1 is SGHVS, CDR2 FQNEAQ, per germline. The V end was cut by 1 base, the J end by 6 bases, with 15 bases between. Produced via immunoSEQ multiplex PCR; TCRdb's table is partial and in-frame only. This table holds 150,000 to 160,000 clones, roughly 88% found once. Sequencing was performed on peripheral blood. The clonotype was recovered from a woman between 45 and 65 years old with acute or convalescent COVID-19. The J gene is TRBJ1-2, the V gene TRBV7-8, with a weak D call TRBD1 (5 bases). CDR3 residues: CASSLDSGSPNGYTF. DNA of the CDR3: TGTGCCAGCAGCTTAGATTCAGGGTCCCCGAATGGCTACACCTTC.